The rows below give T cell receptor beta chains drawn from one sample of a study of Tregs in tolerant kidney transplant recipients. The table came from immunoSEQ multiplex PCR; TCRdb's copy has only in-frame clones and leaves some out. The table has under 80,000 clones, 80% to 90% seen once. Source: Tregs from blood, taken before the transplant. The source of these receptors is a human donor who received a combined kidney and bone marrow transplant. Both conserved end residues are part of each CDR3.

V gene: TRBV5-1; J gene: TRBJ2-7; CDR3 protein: CASSPRTSGGFSYEQYF
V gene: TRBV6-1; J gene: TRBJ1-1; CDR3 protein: CASTASKTGNTEAFF
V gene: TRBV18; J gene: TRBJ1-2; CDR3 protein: CASSPGTDYGYTF
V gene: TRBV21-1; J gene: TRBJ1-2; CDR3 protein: CASSGHRRFANPANYGYTF
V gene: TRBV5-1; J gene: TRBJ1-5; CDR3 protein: CASSSTGDRNQPQHF
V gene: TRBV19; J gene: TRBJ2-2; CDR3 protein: CASSIDLTGAGTGELFF
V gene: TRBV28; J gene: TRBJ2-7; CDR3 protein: CATDRSNSYEQYF
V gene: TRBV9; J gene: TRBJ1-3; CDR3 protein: CASSRTGFSGNTIYF
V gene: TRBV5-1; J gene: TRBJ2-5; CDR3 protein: CASSSGTAQETQYF
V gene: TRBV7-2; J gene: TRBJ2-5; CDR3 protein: CASSLKGVQETQYF
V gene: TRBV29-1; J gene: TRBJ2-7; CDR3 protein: CSTISLGSPYEQYF
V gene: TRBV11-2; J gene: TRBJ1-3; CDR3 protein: CASSLVYGRVGNTIYF